This is a list of T cell receptor beta chains from one sample in a study of blood T cell repertoires in COVID-19. The method was immunoSEQ multiplex PCR; TCRdb's version includes in-frame clones alone and lacks a portion of them. The sample has about 350,000 clones, roughly 90% seen once. Sequencing used PBMCs or T cells enriched from blood (not recorded which). These receptors were obtained from a woman in her twenties or thirties who had recovered from COVID-19. Both conserved end residues are part of each CDR3. A D gene is named only where the DNA matches it firmly. The listing skips clone size in some rows; elsewhere it reads once, few, many or a size class.

v_gene	j_gene	abundance	d_gene	CDR3aa	CDR3nt
TRBV10-1	TRBJ1-6	-	-	CASRPGVRSYNSPLHF	TGCGCCAGCAGGCCGGGGGTGCGCTCCTATAATTCACCCCTCCACTTT
TRBV7-8	TRBJ2-7	-	TRBD1	CASTTEQGAYKQYF	TGTGCCAGCACAACTGAACAGGGGGCTTACAAGCAGTACTTC
TRBV3-1/TRBV3-2	TRBJ2-5	-	TRBD2	CASRPPWTSFYKPQYF	TGTGCCAGCAGGCCACCTTGGACTAGCTTCTATAAACCCCAGTACTTC
TRBV15	TRBJ2-5	-	TRBD2	CATSSQMPGLGPGETQYF	TGTGCCACCAGCAGCCAAATGCCCGGACTAGGGCCCGGTGAGACCCAGTACTTC
TRBV11-3	TRBJ1-4	few	-	CASSRDVGNEKLFF	TGTGCCAGCAGCCGGGATGTAGGTAATGAAAAACTGTTTTTT
TRBV5-1	TRBJ2-2	-	TRBD2	CASSSFSGLNTGELFF	TGCGCCAGCAGCTCCTTTAGCGGGTTGAACACCGGGGAGCTGTTTTTT
TRBV5-1	TRBJ1-1	-	-	CASSVDTAGRDTEAFF	TGCGCCAGCAGCGTGGATACCGCGGGGAGGGACACTGAAGCTTTCTTT
TRBV12-3/TRBV12-4	TRBJ2-5	few	-	CASSQRGQETQYF	TGTGCCAGCAGTCAGAGAGGACAAGAGACCCAGTACTTC
TRBV24-1	TRBJ1-4	-	-	CATSDPTEDNEKLFF	TGTGCCACCAGTGATCCGACAGAAGATAATGAAAAACTGTTTTTT
TRBV6-4	TRBJ2-3	-	TRBD2	CASSPLAGYSTDTQYF	TGTGCCAGCAGTCCACTAGCGGGGTACAGCACAGATACGCAGTATTTT
TRBV24-1	TRBJ2-7	few	-	CATSDLAGYEQYF	TGTGCCACCAGTGATTTAGCAGGCTACGAGCAGTACTTC
TRBV6-6	TRBJ1-2	few	TRBD1	CASRFGQGVWATF	TGTGCCAGCAGATTTGGACAGGGCGTTTGGGCCACCTTC
TRBV1	TRBJ1-5	-	-	CTSSQDSGQPQHF	TGCACCAGCAGCCAAGACAGCGGGCAGCCCCAGCATTTT
TRBV6-5	TRBJ2-7	few	-	CASSPGRAGGEQYF	TGTGCCAGCAGCCCGGGACGTGCCGGGGGCGAGCAGTACTTC
TRBV28	TRBJ2-1	-	TRBD1	CASSRQGDYNEQFF	TGTGCCAGCAGCCGACAGGGAGATTACAATGAGCAGTTCTTC
TRBV5-6	TRBJ2-3	-	TRBD2	CASSQTGRGGHSDTQYF	TGTGCCAGCAGCCAGACAGGTCGGGGGGGCCATTCAGATACGCAGTATTTT
TRBV14	TRBJ2-7	-	-	CASSQDLSGYEQYF	TGTGCCAGCAGCCAAGACCTATCTGGCTACGAGCAGTACTTC
TRBV6-5	TRBJ2-7	-	TRBD1	CASSSSGTGGYEQYF	TGTGCCAGCAGTTCCTCCGGGACAGGGGGTTACGAGCAGTACTTC
TRBV5-1	TRBJ1-2	-	-	CASSLDSDYNYGYTF	TGCGCCAGCAGCTTGGATAGTGACTATAACTATGGCTACACCTTC
TRBV11-2	TRBJ1-1	-	TRBD1	CASSLDPGQAEAFF	TGTGCCAGCAGCTTAGATCCGGGACAGGCCGAAGCTTTCTTT
TRBV2	TRBJ1-2	-	-	CASTLFPRLGYTF	TGTGCCAGCACCCTTTTCCCCAGATTGGGCTACACCTTC
TRBV6-4	TRBJ2-3	-	TRBD2	CASSRLAGSDTQYF	TGTGCCAGCAGTCGACTAGCGGGGTCAGATACGCAGTATTTT
TRBV5-1	TRBJ2-3	-	-	CASSSGAGTDTQYF	TGCGCCAGCAGCTCAGGGGCAGGCACAGATACGCAGTATTTT
TRBV19	TRBJ1-2	-	-	CASSTRDSFDYGYTF	TGTGCCAGTAGTACTCGGGACTCCTTTGACTATGGCTACACCTTC
TRBV5-8	TRBJ2-1	-	-	CASSLLGQGRDHEQFF	TGTGCCAGCAGCTTATTGGGGCAGGGGAGGGATCATGAGCAGTTCTTC
TRBV6-2/TRBV6-3	TRBJ1-6	-	TRBD1	CASSYWTGRNSPLHF	TGTGCCAGCAGTTACTGGACAGGGAGGAATTCACCCCTCCACTTT
TRBV11-3	TRBJ1-2	-	-	CASSLVAGRDGYTF	TGTGCCAGCAGCTTAGTGGCAGGGAGGGATGGCTACACCTTC
TRBV19	TRBJ1-1	-	-	CASSRRVNTEAFF	TGTGCCAGTAGTAGGCGGGTGAACACTGAAGCTTTCTTT
TRBV7-8	TRBJ2-7	-	TRBD1	CASSLGDRGYEQYF	TGTGCCAGCAGCTTAGGGGACAGGGGCTACGAGCAGTACTTC
TRBV29-1	TRBJ2-2	-	-	CSVVPGKAGELFF	TGCAGCGTTGTCCCAGGGAAGGCCGGGGAGCTGTTTTTT
TRBV3-1/TRBV3-2	TRBJ2-7	once	TRBD2	CASSPQLARIYEQYF	TGTGCCAGCAGTCCCCAACTAGCGCGGATCTACGAGCAGTACTTC
TRBV27	TRBJ1-1	-	-	CASSLWGGARNTEAFF	TGTGCCAGCAGTTTATGGGGGGGGGCTCGGAACACTGAAGCTTTCTTT
TRBV19	TRBJ1-4	-	-	CASSMMLARLTNEKLFF	TGTGCCAGTAGTATGATGTTGGCGCGGCTAACTAATGAAAAACTGTTTTTT
TRBV12-3/TRBV12-4	TRBJ2-3	-	-	CASAGPLPTQYF	TGTGCCAGCGCTGGGCCGCTCCCGACGCAGTATTTT
TRBV7-8	TRBJ1-2	-	-	CASSLVGGQLRNYGYTF	TGTGCCAGCAGCTTAGTTGGCGGACAGTTGCGCAACTATGGCTACACCTTC
TRBV7-8	TRBJ1-2	-	-	CASTLGQDYYGYTF	TGTGCCAGCACCCTGGGGCAGGATTACTATGGCTACACCTTC
TRBV29-1	TRBJ2-5	-	-	CSTPGGGWYQETQYF	TGCAGCACCCCCGGAGGCGGATGGTACCAAGAGACCCAGTACTTC
TRBV6-2/TRBV6-3	TRBJ2-7	-	-	CASSYRQGNYEQYF	TGTGCCAGCAGTTACAGGCAGGGTAACTACGAGCAGTACTTC
TRBV7-9	TRBJ1-4	few	TRBD1	CASSLRGQSAEKLFF	TGTGCCAGCAGCTTGCGGGGACAGAGCGCCGAAAAACTGTTTTTT
TRBV3-1/TRBV3-2	TRBJ1-6	-	-	CASSARLASGPLHF	TGTGCCAGCAGCGCCAGACTGGCCTCGGGACCCCTCCACTTT
TRBV7-6	TRBJ2-7	-	-	CASSFGISEGEQYF	TGTGCCAGCAGCTTCGGGATCTCGGAAGGCGAGCAGTACTTC
TRBV5-1	TRBJ2-5	-	-	CASSFQDSYQETQYF	TGCGCCAGCAGCTTCCAAGACTCGTACCAAGAGACCCAGTACTTC
TRBV5-1	TRBJ1-4	-	TRBD1	CASSFMGQATTNEKLFF	TGCGCCAGCAGCTTCATGGGACAGGCCACAACTAATGAAAAACTGTTTTTT
TRBV7-9	TRBJ1-6	-	-	CASSHGASVSPLHF	TGTGCCAGCAGCCATGGGGCTTCGGTTTCACCCCTCCACTTT
TRBV28	TRBJ1-5	-	-	CASSIAAHEQPQHF	TGTGCCAGCAGTATCGCCGCGCACGAACAGCCCCAGCATTTT
TRBV6-1	TRBJ2-4	-	-	CASSERALAKNIQYF	TGTGCCAGCAGTGAGAGGGCCCTAGCCAAAAACATTCAGTACTTC
TRBV9	TRBJ2-5	once	TRBD2	CASSVGNRGGQETQYF	TGTGCCAGCAGCGTGGGAAACCGCGGGGGCCAAGAGACCCAGTACTTC
TRBV7-2	TRBJ2-2	-	-	CASSRPGAGELFF	TGTGCCAGCAGCCGCCCGGGGGCCGGGGAGCTGTTTTTT
TRBV3-1/TRBV3-2	TRBJ2-5	few	TRBD2	CASSQDSGGETQYF	TGTGCCAGCAGCCAAGATTCGGGGGGAGAGACCCAGTACTTC
TRBV11-2	TRBJ2-7	-	-	CASSRSLYEQYF	TGTGCCAGCAGCCGCAGTCTCTACGAGCAGTACTTC
TRBV19	TRBJ2-1	-	-	CASKQLAGYEQFF	TGTGCCAGTAAACAGCTGGCGGGTTATGAGCAGTTCTTC
TRBV7-8	TRBJ1-5	many	TRBD1	CASSSGTGVGNQPQHF	TGTGCCAGCAGCTCCGGGACAGGCGTTGGCAATCAGCCCCAGCATTTT
TRBV6-5	TRBJ1-5	-	-	CASTKGGGNQPQHF	TGTGCCAGCACCAAAGGGGGTGGCAATCAGCCCCAGCATTTT
TRBV7-2	TRBJ2-2	once	-	CASSLRRGATGELFF	TGTGCCAGCAGCTTAAGACGGGGGGCCACCGGGGAGCTGTTTTTT
TRBV28	TRBJ2-7	-	TRBD1	CASSLTQGAGEQYF	TGTGCCAGCAGTTTAACACAGGGGGCAGGGGAGCAGTACTTC
TRBV5-4	TRBJ2-5	-	TRBD2	CASSLLAGAGGETQYF	TGTGCCAGCAGCTTGCTAGCGGGGGCCGGGGGGGAGACCCAGTACTTC
TRBV11-3	TRBJ2-7	-	TRBD1	CASSLTGTGADEQYF	TGTGCCAGCAGCTTAACCGGGACAGGGGCTGACGAGCAGTACTTC
TRBV5-6	TRBJ2-7	-	-	CASRGDNDYEQYF	TGTGCCAGCAGGGGGGACAATGATTACGAGCAGTACTTC
TRBV7-2	TRBJ2-3	-	TRBD2	CASSPSGGAWLAQYF	TGTGCCAGCAGCCCGAGCGGGGGGGCCTGGTTGGCGCAGTATTTT